Given below is one T cell receptor (beta chain) in context. Its antigen is undetermined. Lactation, pregnancy, other autoimmune disease or uncontrolled infection led to exclusion of patients. Diagnosis relied on clinical symptoms, serum thyroxine and TRAb, thyroid ultrasound and orbital computed tomography. The sample belongs to a study of T cells in Graves' hyperthyroidism and ophthalmopathy. This CDR3 has 11 residues. V was shortened by 6 bases and J by 2 bases, with 7 bases between the two germline ends. Germline CDR1 reads SQVTM; CDR2 reads ANQGSEA. Study findings and constraints: Median prediction lead before ophthalmopathy onset was about 6.5 months with the model. The blood repertoire included most of the expanded thyroid clonotypes above 0.001.

Amplified TCR beta CDR3 regions derived from RNA transcripts. The TCR CDR3 was amplified in a first-round RT-PCR using the HTBI primer set. TCRdb reprocessed the multiplex PCR reads via MiXCR and lists one record per CDR3 protein. This table holds around 600,000 distinct CDR3 sequences, 14% found once. The sequence came from a woman aged 18-30 years with Graves' ophthalmopathy. The chain joins TRBV29-1 to TRBJ1-2; D not resolved. Sequencing was performed on blood. CDR3 bases: TGCAGCGTGGAGTTCAACTATGGCTACACCTTC. Its translation is CSVEFNYGYTF.